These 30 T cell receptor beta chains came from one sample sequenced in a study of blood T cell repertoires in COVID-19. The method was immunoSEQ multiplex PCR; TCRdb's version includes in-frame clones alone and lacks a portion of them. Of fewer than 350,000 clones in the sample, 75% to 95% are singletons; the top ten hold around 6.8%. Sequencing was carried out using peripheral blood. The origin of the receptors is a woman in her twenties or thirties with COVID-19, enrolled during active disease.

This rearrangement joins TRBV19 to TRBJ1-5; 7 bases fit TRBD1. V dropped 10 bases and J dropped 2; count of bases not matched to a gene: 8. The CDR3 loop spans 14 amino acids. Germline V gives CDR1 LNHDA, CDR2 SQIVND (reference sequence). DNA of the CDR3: TGTGCCACGCACGACAGGGTTGGCAATCAGCCCCAGCATTTT. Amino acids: CATHDRVGNQPQHF.

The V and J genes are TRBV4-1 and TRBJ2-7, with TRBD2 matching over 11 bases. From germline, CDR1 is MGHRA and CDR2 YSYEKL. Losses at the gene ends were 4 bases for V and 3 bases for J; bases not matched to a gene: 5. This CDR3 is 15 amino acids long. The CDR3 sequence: CASSLGTSGLYEQYF. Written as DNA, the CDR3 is TGCGCCAGCAGCCTCGGGACTAGCGGACTCTACGAGCAGTACTTC.

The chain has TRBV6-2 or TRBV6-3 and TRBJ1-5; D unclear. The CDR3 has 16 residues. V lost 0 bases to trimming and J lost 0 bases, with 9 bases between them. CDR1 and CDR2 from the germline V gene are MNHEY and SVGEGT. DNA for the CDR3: TGTGCCAGCAGTTACTCGATAAGCTATAGCAATCAGCCCCAGCATTTT. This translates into CASSYSISYSNQPQHF.

The CDR3 nucleotides are TGCAGCGCAACAGGAGTTCCCGGAAGGGAAAAACTGTTTTTT. Protein sequence: CSATGVPGREKLFF. The genes are TRBV29-1 and TRBJ1-4; possibly TRBD1 for D (5 bases). V was trimmed by 7 bases and J by 8 bases, leaving 20 bases between them. The germline CDR1 and CDR2 sequences are SQVTM and ANQGSEA. The CDR3 contains 14 residues.

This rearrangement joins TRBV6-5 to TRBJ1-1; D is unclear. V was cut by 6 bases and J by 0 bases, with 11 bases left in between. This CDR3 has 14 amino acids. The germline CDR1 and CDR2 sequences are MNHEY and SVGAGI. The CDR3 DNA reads TGTGCCAGCAGGGAGACCGCGATGAACACTGAAGCTTTCTTT. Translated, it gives CASRETAMNTEAFF.

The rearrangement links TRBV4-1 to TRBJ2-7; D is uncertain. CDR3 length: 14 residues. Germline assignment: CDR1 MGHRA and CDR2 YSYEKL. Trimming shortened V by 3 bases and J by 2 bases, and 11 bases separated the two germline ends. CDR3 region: CASSHMAGPYEQYF. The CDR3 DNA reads TGCGCCAGCAGCCATATGGCTGGGCCCTACGAGCAGTACTTC.

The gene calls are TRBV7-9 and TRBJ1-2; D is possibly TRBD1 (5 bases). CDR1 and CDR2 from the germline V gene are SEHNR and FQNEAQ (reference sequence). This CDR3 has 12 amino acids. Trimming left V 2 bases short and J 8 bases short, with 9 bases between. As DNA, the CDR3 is TGTGCCAGCAGCTTACCAGGGATAGGCTACACCTTC. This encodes CASSLPGIGYTF. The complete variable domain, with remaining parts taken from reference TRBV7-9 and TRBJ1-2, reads DTGVSQNPRHKITKRGQNVTFRCDPISEHNRLYWYRQTLGQGPEFLTYFQNEAQLEKSRLLSDRFSAERPKGSFSTLEIQRTEQGDSAMYLCASSLPGIGYTFGSGTRLTVV.

The DNA of the CDR3 is TGTGCCAGCAGCCGGAGGGGCGCGGGCTACACCTTC. Translated: CASSRRGAGYTF. This chain uses TRBV6-5 with TRBJ1-2; D perhaps matches TRBD1 (5 bases). V lost 6 bases and J lost 8, with 13 bases in between. CDR1 is MNHEY, CDR2 SVGAGI, per germline. The CDR3 consists of 12 residues.

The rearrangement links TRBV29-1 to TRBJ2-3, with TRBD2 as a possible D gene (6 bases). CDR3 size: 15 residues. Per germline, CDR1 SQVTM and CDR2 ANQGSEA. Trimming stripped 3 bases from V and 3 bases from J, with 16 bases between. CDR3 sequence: CSVEGGAGPTDTQYF. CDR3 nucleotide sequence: TGCAGCGTTGAGGGCGGGGCGGGACCTACAGATACGCAGTATTTT.

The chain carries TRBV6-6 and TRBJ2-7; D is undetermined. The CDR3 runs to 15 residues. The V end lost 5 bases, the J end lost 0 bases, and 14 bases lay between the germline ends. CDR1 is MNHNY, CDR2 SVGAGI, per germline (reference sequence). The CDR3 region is CASSIPAGSSYEQYF. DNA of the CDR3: TGTGCCAGCAGTATTCCCGCCGGTAGCTCCTACGAGCAGTACTTC.

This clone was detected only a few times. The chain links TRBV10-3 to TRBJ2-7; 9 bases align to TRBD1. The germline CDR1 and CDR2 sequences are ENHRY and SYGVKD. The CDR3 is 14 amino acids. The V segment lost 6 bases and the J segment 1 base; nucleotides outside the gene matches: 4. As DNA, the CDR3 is TGTGCCATCAGCTCCGGGACAGGGTCCTACGAGCAGTACTTC. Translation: CAISSGTGSYEQYF.

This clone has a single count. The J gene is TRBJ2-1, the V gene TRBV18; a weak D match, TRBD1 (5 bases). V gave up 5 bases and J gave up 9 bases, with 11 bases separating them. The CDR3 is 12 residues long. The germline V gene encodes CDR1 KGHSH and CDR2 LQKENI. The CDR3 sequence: CASSAFRGEQFF. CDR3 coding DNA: TGTGCCAGCTCAGCCTTTAGGGGTGAGCAGTTCTTC.

The CDR3 region has the DNA TGTGCCAGCAGCTTGGCCCAGGGACTAGCGGAGGAGACCCAGTACTTC. It is translated as CASSLAQGLAEETQYF. V is TRBV5-6 and J is TRBJ2-5; 11 bases are a match to TRBD2. The germline gives CDR1 SGHDT, CDR2 YYEEEE. The CDR3 runs 16 residues. Germline trimming cut 0 bases from V and 5 bases from J; bases unmatched to any gene: 6.

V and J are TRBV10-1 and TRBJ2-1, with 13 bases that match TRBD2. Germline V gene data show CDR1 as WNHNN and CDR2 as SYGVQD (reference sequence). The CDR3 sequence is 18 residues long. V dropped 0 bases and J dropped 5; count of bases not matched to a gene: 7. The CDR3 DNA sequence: TGCGCCAGCAGTGAGTCGTTAGGACTAGCGGGAGTCCACAATGAGCAGTTCTTC. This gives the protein CASSESLGLAGVHNEQFF.

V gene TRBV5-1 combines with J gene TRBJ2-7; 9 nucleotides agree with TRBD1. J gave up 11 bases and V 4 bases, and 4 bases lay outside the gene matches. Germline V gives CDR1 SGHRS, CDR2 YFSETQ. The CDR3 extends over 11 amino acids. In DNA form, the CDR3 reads TGCGCCAGCAGCGGCACAGGGGGCGAGTACTTC. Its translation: CASSGTGGEYF.

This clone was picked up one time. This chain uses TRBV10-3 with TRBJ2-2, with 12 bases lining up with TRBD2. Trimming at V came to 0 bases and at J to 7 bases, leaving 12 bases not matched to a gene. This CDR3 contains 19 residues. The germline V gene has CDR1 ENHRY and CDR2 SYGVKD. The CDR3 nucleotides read TGTGCCATCAGTGAGTCTGAAGGACTAGCGGGACGGAAGGACGGGGAGCTGTTTTTT. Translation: CAISESEGLAGRKDGELFF.

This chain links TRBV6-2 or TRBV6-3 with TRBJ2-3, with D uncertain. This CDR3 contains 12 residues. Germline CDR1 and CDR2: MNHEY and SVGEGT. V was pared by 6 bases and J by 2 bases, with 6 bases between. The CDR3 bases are TGTGCCAGCAGCATCATCACAGATACGCAGTATTTT. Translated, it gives CASSIITDTQYF.

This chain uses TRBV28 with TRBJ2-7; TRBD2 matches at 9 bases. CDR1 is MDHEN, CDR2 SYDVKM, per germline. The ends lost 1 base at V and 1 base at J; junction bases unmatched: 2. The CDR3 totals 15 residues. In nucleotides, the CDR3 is TGTGCCAGCAGTTTATCCAGCGGGAGGTCCTACGAGCAGTACTTC. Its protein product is CASSLSSGRSYEQYF.

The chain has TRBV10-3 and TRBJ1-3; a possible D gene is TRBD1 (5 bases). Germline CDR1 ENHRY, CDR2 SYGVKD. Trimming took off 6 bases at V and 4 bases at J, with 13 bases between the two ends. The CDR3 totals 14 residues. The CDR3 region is CAIRPDSGGNTIYF. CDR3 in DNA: TGTGCCATCAGGCCCGACAGTGGAGGAAACACCATATATTTT.

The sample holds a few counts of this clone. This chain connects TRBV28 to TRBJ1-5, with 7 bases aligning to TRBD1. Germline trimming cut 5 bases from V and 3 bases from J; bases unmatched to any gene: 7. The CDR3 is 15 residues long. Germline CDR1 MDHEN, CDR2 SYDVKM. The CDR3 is CASSAPRGINQPQHF. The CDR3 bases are TGTGCCAGCAGTGCCCCCAGGGGGATCAATCAGCCCCAGCATTTT.

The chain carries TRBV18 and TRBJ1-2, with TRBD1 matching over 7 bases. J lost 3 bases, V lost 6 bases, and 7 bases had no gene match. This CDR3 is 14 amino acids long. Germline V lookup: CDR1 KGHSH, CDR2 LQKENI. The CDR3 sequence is CASSLLDRDYGYTF. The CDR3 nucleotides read TGTGCCAGCTCCCTTCTCGACAGGGACTATGGCTACACCTTC.

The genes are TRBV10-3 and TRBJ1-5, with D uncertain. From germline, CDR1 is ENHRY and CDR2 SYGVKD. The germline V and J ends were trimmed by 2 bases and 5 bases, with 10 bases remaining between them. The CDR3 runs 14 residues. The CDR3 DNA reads TGTGCCATCAGTGAGGCTGTGAGCTATCAGCCCCAGCATTTT. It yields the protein CAISEAVSYQPQHF.

The CDR3 DNA follows: TGTGCCAGCAGCGGCCGTCCTATGAATGAGCAGTTCTTC. Its translation: CASSGRPMNEQFF. This chain joins TRBV9 and TRBJ2-1, with unresolved D. Deletions cut 3 bases from V and 7 bases from J, with 11 bases between. CDR1 and CDR2 (germline): SGDLS, YYNGEE. The CDR3 length is 13 residues.

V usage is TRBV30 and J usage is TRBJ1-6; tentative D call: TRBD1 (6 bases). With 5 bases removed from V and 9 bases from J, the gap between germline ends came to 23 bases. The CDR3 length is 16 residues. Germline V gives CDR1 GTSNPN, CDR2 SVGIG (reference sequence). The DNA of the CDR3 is TGTGCCTGGTTGCCCAGGGGCAGAGGTATTAGTTCACCCCTCCACTTT. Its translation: CAWLPRGRGISSPLHF. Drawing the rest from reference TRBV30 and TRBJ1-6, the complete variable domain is SQTIHQWPATLVQPVGSPLSLECTVEGTSNPNLYWYRQAAGRGLQLLFYSVGIGQISSEVPQNLSASRPQDRQFILSSKKLLLSDSGFYLCAWLPRGRGISSPLHFGNGTRLTVT.

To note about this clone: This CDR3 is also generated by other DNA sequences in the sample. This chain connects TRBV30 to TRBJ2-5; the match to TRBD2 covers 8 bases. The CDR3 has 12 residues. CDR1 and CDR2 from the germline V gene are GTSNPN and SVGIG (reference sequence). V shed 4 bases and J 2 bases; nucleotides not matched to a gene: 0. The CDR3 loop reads CAWTSGQETQYF. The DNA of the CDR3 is TGTGCCTGGACTAGCGGGCAAGAGACCCAGTACTTC. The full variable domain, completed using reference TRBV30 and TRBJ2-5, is SQTIHQWPATLVQPVGSPLSLECTVEGTSNPNLYWYRQAAGRGLQLLFYSVGIGQISSEVPQNLSASRPQDRQFILSSKKLLLSDSGFYLCAWTSGQETQYFGPGTRLLVL.

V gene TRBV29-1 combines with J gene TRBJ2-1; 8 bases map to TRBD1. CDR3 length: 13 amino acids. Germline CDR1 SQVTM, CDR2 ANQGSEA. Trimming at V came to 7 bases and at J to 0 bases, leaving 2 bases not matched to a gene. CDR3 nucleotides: TGCAGCGCCACAGGGGGCTCCTACAATGAGCAGTTCTTC. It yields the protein CSATGGSYNEQFF.

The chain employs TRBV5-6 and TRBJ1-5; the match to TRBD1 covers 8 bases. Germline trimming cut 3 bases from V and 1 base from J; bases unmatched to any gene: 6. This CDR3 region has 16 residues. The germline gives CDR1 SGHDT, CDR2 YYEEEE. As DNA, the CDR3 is TGTGCCAGCAGCTGGACAGGGAAAGGGAGCAATCAGCCCCAGCATTTT. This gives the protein CASSWTGKGSNQPQHF.

The CDR3 loop reads CASSFEGPMDEQYF. Here the CDR3 DNA reads TGTGCCAGCAGTTTCGAGGGCCCCATGGACGAGCAGTACTTC. This chain links TRBV27 with TRBJ2-7; tentative D call: TRBD2 (5 bases). The CDR3 extends over 14 amino acids. V lost 3 bases, J lost 5 bases, and 14 bases lay in between. In germline, CDR1 is MNHEY, CDR2 SMNVEV (reference sequence).

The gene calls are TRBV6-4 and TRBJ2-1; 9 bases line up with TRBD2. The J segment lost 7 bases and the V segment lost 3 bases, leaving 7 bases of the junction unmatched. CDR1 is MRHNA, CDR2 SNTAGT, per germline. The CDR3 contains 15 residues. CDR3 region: CASSEVGSGGNEQFF. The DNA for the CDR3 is TGTGCCAGCAGTGAGGTCGGTAGCGGGGGAAATGAGCAGTTCTTC.

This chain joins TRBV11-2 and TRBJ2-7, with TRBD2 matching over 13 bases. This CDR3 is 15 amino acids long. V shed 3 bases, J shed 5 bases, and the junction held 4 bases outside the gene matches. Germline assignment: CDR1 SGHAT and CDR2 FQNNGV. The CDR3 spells CASSFTSGRAHEQYF. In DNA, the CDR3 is TGTGCCAGCAGCTTTACTAGCGGGAGGGCTCACGAGCAGTACTTC.